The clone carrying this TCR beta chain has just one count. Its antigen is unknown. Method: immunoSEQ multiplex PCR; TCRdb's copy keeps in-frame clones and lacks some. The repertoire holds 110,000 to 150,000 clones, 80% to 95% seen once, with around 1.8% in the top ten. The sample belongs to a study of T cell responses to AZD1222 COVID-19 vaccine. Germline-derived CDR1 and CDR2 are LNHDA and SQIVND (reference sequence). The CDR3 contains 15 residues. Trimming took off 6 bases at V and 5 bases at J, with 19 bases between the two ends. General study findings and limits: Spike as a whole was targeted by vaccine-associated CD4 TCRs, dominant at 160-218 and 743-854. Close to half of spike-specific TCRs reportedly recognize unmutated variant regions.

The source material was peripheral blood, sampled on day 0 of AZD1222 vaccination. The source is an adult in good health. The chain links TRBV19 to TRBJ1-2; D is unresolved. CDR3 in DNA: TGTGCCAGTAGCTTCCGCGGCAGCCTCTTTTATGGCTACACCTTC. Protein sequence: CASSFRGSLFYGYTF.